This passage covers 31 T cell receptor beta chains from one sample sequenced in a study of blood T cells in healthy people across ages. A second PCR, run for roughly 7 to 12 cycles, used a sample-barcoded 5' primer plus a J-beta primer mix. One entry per CDR3 protein, called by TCRdb with MiXCR from the 5' RACE reads. The sample includes under 1,000,000 distinct CDR3 sequences, 35% to 50% of them seen just once. Input material: blood. The origin of the receptors is a man older than 75 in good health.

This clonotype was detected only a few times. The V and J genes are TRBV6-6 and TRBJ2-5, with 7 positions matching TRBD1. Judging by the DNA end, TRBJ2-7 fits better; the J call may be wrong. The CDR3 length is 14 residues. The germline V gene encodes CDR1 MNHNY and CDR2 SVGAGI (reference sequence). CDR3 sequence: CASSTRDSLYEQYF. The CDR3 region has the DNA TGTGCCAGCAGTACTCGGGACAGCCTCTACGAGCAGTACTTC.

This clonotype was observed a few times. The chain recombines TRBV7-6 with TRBJ1-1, with TRBD1 as a possible D gene (6 bases). With 5 bases removed from V and 6 bases from J, the gap between germline ends came to 13 bases. The CDR3 is 13 amino acids. Germline V gene sequence: CDR1 SGHVS, CDR2 FNYEAQ. The CDR3 sequence: CASSLQTGAEAFF. CDR3 nucleotide sequence: TGTGCCAGCAGCCTCCAGACAGGCGCTGAAGCTTTCTTT.

This clonotype occurred a few times. The chain couples TRBV6-1 to TRBJ2-5, with TRBD1 identical over 8 bases. Germline V gives CDR1 MNHNS, CDR2 SASEGT. The CDR3 runs to 14 residues. Germline trimming cut 6 bases from V and 4 bases from J; bases unmatched to any gene: 7. Here the CDR3 DNA reads TGTGCCAGCAGCCGAGACAGGGGAGGAGAGACCCAGTACTTC. Encoded protein: CASSRDRGGETQYF.

This clonotype showed up just a few times. The rearrangement links TRBV12-3 or TRBV12-4 to TRBJ2-1, with D unresolved. The CDR3 has 13 amino acids. Deletions cut 1 base from V and 9 bases from J, with 10 bases between. The CDR3 region has the DNA TGTGCCAGCAGTTTAGGACTTGGGTCTGAGCAGTTCTTC. Translated: CASSLGLGSEQFF.

This chain uses TRBV12-3 or TRBV12-4 with TRBJ2-1; 8 bases are shared with TRBD1. The ends lost 5 bases at V and 3 bases at J; junction bases unmatched: 9. The length of the CDR3 is 16 residues. CDR3 sequence reads: CASSPRTGTNYNEQFF. CDR3 bases: TGTGCCAGCAGTCCCCGGACAGGGACGAACTACAATGAGCAGTTCTTC.

This clonotype appeared a few times. The gene calls are TRBV20-1 and TRBJ2-3, with TRBD2 as a possible D gene (6 bases). CDR3 size: 14 residues. CDR1 is DFQATT, CDR2 SNEGSKA, per germline (reference sequence). The V end lost 3 bases, the J end lost 0 bases, and 10 bases lay between the germline ends. This CDR3 is CSASSGGSTDTQYF. CDR3 nucleotide sequence: TGCAGTGCTAGTAGCGGAGGAAGCACAGATACGCAGTATTTT.

This clonotype has ten or more counts. This chain joins TRBV12-3 or TRBV12-4 and TRBJ2-7, with TRBD2 matching over 11 bases. The CDR3 contains 16 residues. V lost 6 bases, J lost 3 bases, and 10 bases stayed unmatched. The CDR3 DNA reads as TGTGCCAGCAGACCGAGACTAGCGGGGACGAACTACGAGCAGTACTTC. It specifies CASRPRLAGTNYEQYF.

The V gene is TRBV9, the J gene TRBJ1-1; possibly TRBD1 for D (6 bases). V was pared by 4 bases and J by 6 bases, with 16 bases between. From germline, CDR1 is SGDLS and CDR2 YYNGEE. The CDR3 is made up of 14 amino acids. CDR3 DNA: TGTGCCAGCAGCCCTCAGGGGCATAACGCTGAAGCTTTCTTT. This codes for CASSPQGHNAEAFF.

This clonotype was counted between two and nine times. This chain connects TRBV6-6 to TRBJ2-1, with 7 bases that match TRBD2. The V segment lost 7 bases and the J segment 6 bases; nucleotides outside the gene matches: 12. The CDR3 covers 15 residues. Germline V CDR1 and CDR2: MNHNY, SVGAGI (reference sequence). The CDR3 sequence is CASTLSGIAANEQFF. Here the CDR3 DNA reads TGTGCCAGCACCTTAAGCGGGATCGCCGCCAATGAGCAGTTCTTC.

The chain employs TRBV7-3 and TRBJ2-7; D is uncertain. The V gene's germline CDR1 is SGHTA and CDR2 FQGTGA. The CDR3 spans 13 residues. The V end lost 5 bases, the J end lost 6 bases, and 14 bases lay between the germline ends. The CDR3 DNA reads as TGTGCCAGCAGCGCCACTTTTGTGGGCGAGCAGTACTTC. Residues: CASSATFVGEQYF. Together with reference TRBV7-3 and TRBJ2-7, the CDR3 gives the full variable domain: GAGVSQTPSNKVTEKGKYVELRCDPISGHTALYWYRQSLGQGPEFLIYFQGTGAADDSGLPNDRFFAVRPEGSVSTLKIQRTERGDSAVYLCASSATFVGEQYFGPGTRLTVT.

The chain has TRBV9 and TRBJ2-1; D may match TRBD1 or TRBD2 (5 bases each). Germline V gives CDR1 SGDLS, CDR2 YYNGEE. V lost 0 bases and J lost 4, with 14 bases in between. The CDR3 has 16 residues. The DNA for the CDR3 is TGTGCCAGCAGCGTAGAAGAGGGGTTGATGTACAATGAGCAGTTCTTC. It yields the protein CASSVEEGLMYNEQFF.

This clonotype has more than one count but fewer than ten. The rearrangement uses TRBV20-1 and TRBJ2-1; TRBD2 matches at 7 bases. CDR3 length: 12 amino acids. Germline CDR1 and CDR2: DFQATT and SNEGSKA (reference sequence). V was clipped by 0 bases and J by 10 bases; unmatched bases: 3. CDR3 sequence (DNA): TGCAGTGCTAGAGAGAGCGGGACGGAGCAGTTCTTC. This gives the protein CSARESGTEQFF.

This clonotype was counted once. It may be a read error: a sequence one base away is much more abundant. V is TRBV7-2 and J is TRBJ2-3, with TRBD1 as a possible D gene (5 bases). Germline CDR1 is SGHTA and CDR2 is FQGNSA. CDR3 length equals 14 residues. CDR3 in DNA: TGTGCCAGCAGCCAAAGCGAAAGCACAGGTACGCAGTATTTT. It translates to CASSQSESTGTQYF.

This clonotype showed up just once. The chain is built from TRBV6-2 or TRBV6-3 and TRBJ2-5, with a possible D match to TRBD1 (5 bases). The germline CDR1 and CDR2 sequences are MNHEY and SVGEGT. V dropped 10 bases and J dropped 4 bases, with 19 bases sitting between them. This CDR3 comprises 14 residues. The CDR3 is CATILDGARETQYF. CDR3 DNA: TGTGCCACCATTCTGGATGGGGCCCGAGAGACCCAGTACTTC.

In its sample, this clonotype was seen once. The V call is TRBV10-3, the J call TRBJ2-1; TRBD2 aligns across 8 bases. After removal of 2 bases from V and 6 bases from J, the junction contained 9 bases not matched to a gene. The CDR3 spans 16 residues. CDR1 and CDR2 from the germline V gene are ENHRY and SYGVKD. The CDR3 protein is CAISEPTGGLGNEQFF. CDR3 nucleotides: TGTGCCATCAGTGAGCCCACGGGGGGGCTTGGCAATGAGCAGTTCTTC.

The rearrangement joins TRBV20-1 to TRBJ2-5, with TRBD2 as a possible D gene (6 bases). V lost 0 bases and J 5 bases, leaving 10 bases between the germline ends. CDR1 DFQATT and CDR2 SNEGSKA come from the germline V gene (reference sequence). This CDR3 has 13 residues. This CDR3 reads CSARDGGGETQYF. The CDR3 DNA is TGCAGTGCTAGAGACGGGGGTGGCGAGACCCAGTACTTC.

This rearrangement joins TRBV20-1 to TRBJ2-1; tentatively, D is TRBD1 (5 bases). The CDR3 loop spans 13 amino acids. V shed 4 bases and J shed 5 bases, with 12 bases lying between them. Germline V lookup: CDR1 DFQATT, CDR2 SNEGSKA (reference sequence). The CDR3 loop reads CSANRQGNNEQFF. As DNA, the CDR3 is TGCAGTGCTAATCGGCAGGGAAACAATGAGCAGTTCTTC.

CDR3 DNA sequence: TGTGCCAGCAGTAAGCGGGAGGGCCCCGAGACCCAGTACTTC. Encoded protein: CASSKREGPETQYF. V is TRBV6-2 or TRBV6-3 and J is TRBJ2-5; 10 nucleotides line up with TRBD2. The CDR3 has 14 amino acids. V lost 5 bases to trimming and J lost 5 bases; unmatched junction nucleotides: 5. CDR1 and CDR2 (germline): MNHEY, SVGEGT.

J is TRBJ2-3 and V is TRBV4-3; D might be TRBD2 (5 bases). CDR3 size: 16 residues. Germline lookup yields CDR1 LGHNA and CDR2 YSLEER. The ends were cut back, 1 base at V and 0 bases at J, with 11 bases in the middle. The CDR3 is CASSQALASSTDTQYF. The CDR3 bases are TGCGCCAGCAGCCAAGCCCTAGCCTCTAGCACAGATACGCAGTATTTT.

This clonotype was recorded a few times. The J gene is TRBJ2-1, the V gene TRBV12-3 or TRBV12-4, with TRBD1 matching 7 bases. The CDR3 has 16 amino acids. V trimming: 3 bases; J trimming: 7 bases; junction bases outside the gene matches: 12. The CDR3 sequence is CASSFRSGGSLNEQFF. CDR3 in DNA: TGTGCCAGCAGTTTCAGGTCAGGGGGTTCCCTTAATGAGCAGTTCTTC.

The table lists this clonotype with a few counts. This chain links TRBV5-1 with TRBJ2-7; TRBD1 is a possible D gene (6 bases). In germline, CDR1 is SGHRS, CDR2 YFSETQ. Trimming cost V 7 bases and J 5 bases, with 19 bases left between them. The CDR3 covers 14 residues. The CDR3 loop is CASSLRGRVDEQYF. The CDR3 DNA reads TGCGCCAGCTCTTTGAGGGGGAGAGTCGACGAGCAGTACTTC.

This clonotype was found a few times. The chain employs TRBV27 and TRBJ2-7, with D perhaps given as TRBD1 or TRBD2 (5 bases each). The CDR3 runs 13 residues. Per the germline V gene, CDR1 is MNHEY and CDR2 is SMNVEV (reference sequence). Trimming took 3 bases from V and 6 from J, leaving 12 bases between them. Written as DNA, the CDR3 is TGTGCCAGCAGTTTCGGCAGGGACGTCGAGCAGTACTTC. The encoded protein is CASSFGRDVEQYF.

CDR3 loop: CASSFAGGFVDEQYF. Written as DNA, the CDR3 is TGTGCCAGCAGCTTTGCGGGAGGGTTCGTGGATGAGCAGTACTTC. J is TRBJ2-5 and V is TRBV7-6, with 9 bases that match TRBD2. The ends lost 3 bases at V and 11 bases at J; junction bases unmatched: 13. In germline, CDR1 is SGHVS, CDR2 FNYEAQ. The CDR3 is 15 amino acids.

This clonotype was counted only a few times. CDR3 DNA sequence: TGTGCCAGCAGCTCCAGGGCTTTTGATGAAAAACTGTTTTTT. This codes for CASSSRAFDEKLFF. The chain links TRBV7-2 to TRBJ1-4; a possible D gene is TRBD1 (5 bases). CDR3 length: 14 amino acids. The germline V gene encodes CDR1 SGHTA and CDR2 FQGNSA. Trimming left V 4 bases short and J 6 bases short, with 12 bases between. Full variable domain (outside the CDR3, taken from reference TRBV7-2 and TRBJ1-4): GAGVSQSPSNKVTEKGKDVELRCDPISGHTALYWYRQSLGQGLEFLIYFQGNSAPDKSGLPSDRFSAERTGGSVSTLTIQRTQQEDSAVYLCASSSRAFDEKLFFGSGTQLSVL.

Points on this clonotype: Relative to the germline gene, one junction end is altered; a read error may explain this. The chain has TRBV20-1 and TRBJ2-3; 8 bases are a match to TRBD2. Germline V gene sequence: CDR1 DFQATT, CDR2 SNEGSKA (reference sequence). The CDR3 consists of 15 residues. The CDR3 loop reads CSARDLRREADAQYF. In DNA form, the CDR3 reads TGCAGTGCTAGAGATCTTCGGCGGGAGGCAGATGCGCAGTATTTT.

The rearrangement links TRBV4-1 to TRBJ1-6; D not certain. This CDR3 contains 15 residues. The V and J ends lost 0 bases and 8 bases respectively, with 11 bases between them. Germline values: CDR1 MGHRA, CDR2 YSYEKL. The CDR3 reads CASSQDDAGHSPLHF. In DNA form, the CDR3 reads TGCGCCAGCAGCCAAGACGACGCCGGACATTCACCCCTCCACTTT.

The chain recombines TRBV20-1 with TRBJ1-6; D gene ambiguous. Germline-derived CDR1 and CDR2 are DFQATT and SNEGSKA (reference sequence). Trimming shortened V by 7 bases and J by 7 bases, and 8 bases separated the two germline ends. The CDR3 loop spans 11 amino acids. This chain's CDR3 is CSDEENSPLHF. DNA for the CDR3: TGCAGTGACGAAGAAAATTCACCCCTCCACTTT.

V gene TRBV20-1 combines with J gene TRBJ2-7, with TRBD1 matching over 9 bases. Germline loops: CDR1 DFQATT, CDR2 SNEGSKA (reference sequence). The CDR3 runs 12 residues. The CDR3 is CRAKGQGYEQYF. The CDR3 DNA sequence: TGCAGGGCAAAGGGACAGGGCTACGAGCAGTACTTC.

This clonotype was counted only a few times. The V and J genes are TRBV9 and TRBJ2-6, with 9 positions matching TRBD1. Looked up from germline, CDR1 is SGDLS and CDR2 is YYNGEE. V was clipped by 4 bases and J by 1 base; unmatched bases: 15. This CDR3 spans 20 amino acids. CDR3 coding DNA: TGTGCCAGCAGCCCCCGTCACCAACTGACAGGGGGATCTGGGGCCAACGTCCTGACTTTC. It yields the protein CASSPRHQLTGGSGANVLTF.

The genes are TRBV12-3 or TRBV12-4 and TRBJ1-1; D is possibly TRBD1 (5 bases). There are 14 residues in the CDR3. The V and J ends lost 5 bases and 5 bases respectively, with 15 bases between them. Here the CDR3 reads CASSPRASETEAFF. In nucleotides, the CDR3 is TGTGCCAGCAGTCCCAGGGCGTCGGAAACTGAAGCTTTCTTT.

The chain carries TRBV4-2 and TRBJ2-5; 7 bases are shared with TRBD2. Germline CDR1 LGHNA, CDR2 YNFKEQ. The CDR3 has 15 amino acids. J lost 11 bases, V lost 0 bases, and 12 bases had no gene match. The CDR3 region has the DNA TGTGCCAGCAGCCAAGATCTAGCGGTTTACAATGAGCAGTACTTC. Translation gives CASSQDLAVYNEQYF.